The 14 T cell receptor beta chains listed next were all sequenced from one sample in a study of T cell changes during pregnancy in multiple sclerosis. Only in-frame clones appear in the TCRdb table, and some are missing; sequencing was by immunoSEQ multiplex PCR. The table shows 70,000 to 95,000 clones, with 90% to 95% occurring only once. Sample: peripheral blood, taken in the third trimester of pregnancy. The receptor source for this set is a female donor with multiple sclerosis, enrolled in a pregnancy study.

The genes are TRBV29-1 and TRBJ2-1; D uncertain. This CDR3 contains 14 residues. Germline V CDR1 and CDR2: SQVTM, ANQGSEA. Trimming took 8 bases from V and 0 from J, leaving 14 bases between them. The CDR3 here is CSIAARSSYNEQFF. The CDR3 DNA follows: TGCAGCATCGCTGCTAGGAGCTCCTACAATGAGCAGTTCTTC.

On this clone: Relative to the germline gene, one junction end is altered; a read error may explain this. The V call is TRBV2, the J call TRBJ2-7, with a possible D match to TRBD1 (5 bases). The CDR3 consists of 14 residues. In germline, CDR1 is SNHLY, CDR2 FYNNEI. This CDR3 is CASSEQGISHEQYF. CDR3 bases: TGTGCCAGCAGTGAACAGGGTATCTCCCACGAGCAGTACTTC.

This chain uses TRBV6-5 with TRBJ2-7; D is possibly TRBD1 (6 bases). Trimming cost V 8 bases and J 6 bases, with 14 bases left between them. The CDR3 is 12 residues long. From germline, CDR1 is MNHEY and CDR2 SVGAGI. CDR3 in amino acids: CASRDTTTEQYF. The DNA of the CDR3 is TGTGCCAGCCGGGACACGACCACCGAGCAGTACTTC.

The chain couples TRBV14 to TRBJ2-7, with TRBD1 matching 8 bases. CDR1 and CDR2 (germline): SGHDN, FVKESK. J was trimmed by 2 bases and V by 6 bases; bases with no gene match: 15. This CDR3 has 17 residues. The CDR3: CASSRRDRRDGAYEQYF. The CDR3 DNA sequence: TGTGCCAGCAGTCGAAGGGACAGGAGAGATGGGGCCTACGAGCAGTACTTC. The whole variable domain, remainder taken from reference TRBV14 and TRBJ2-7, is EAGVTQFPSHSVIEKGQTVTLRCDPISGHDNLYWYRRVMGKEIKFLLHFVKESKQDESGMPNNRFLAERTGGTYSTLKVQPAELEDSGVYFCASSRRDRRDGAYEQYFGPGTRLTVT.

The chain carries TRBV19 and TRBJ1-1; D possibly corresponds to TRBD1 (5 bases). Germline V CDR1 and CDR2: LNHDA, SQIVND (reference sequence). The CDR3 runs 14 residues. V lost 2 bases and J lost 2, with 9 bases in between. CDR3 bases: TGTGCCAGTAGTATAATAGGGGCCAACACTGAAGCTTTCTTT. Translated: CASSIIGANTEAFF.

The genes are TRBV16 and TRBJ1-2; D possibly corresponds to TRBD1 (5 bases). V gave up 0 bases and J gave up 3 bases, with 14 bases separating them. The germline CDR1 and CDR2 sequences are KGHSY and FQNENV. CDR3 length: 16 residues. Written as DNA, the CDR3 is TGTGCCAGCAGCCAATCGAAGTGGGGGGAATACTATGGCTACACCTTC. Protein: CASSQSKWGEYYGYTF.

This clone has only one observation. V usage is TRBV4-2 and J usage is TRBJ2-4; 7 bases are a match to TRBD1. The CDR3 contains 15 residues. Trimming cost V 4 bases and J 3 bases; bases outside gene matches: 6. Per the germline V gene, CDR1 is LGHNA and CDR2 is YNFKEQ. Written as DNA, the CDR3 is TGTGCCAGCAGCCTCGGACAGGATAACAAAAACATTCAGTACTTC. Translating it yields CASSLGQDNKNIQYF.

The chain has TRBV4-2 and TRBJ2-1; 11 bases fit TRBD2. Germline CDR1 LGHNA, CDR2 YNFKEQ. The trim removed 6 bases at V and 5 bases at J, leaving 9 bases unmatched. This CDR3 is 16 amino acids long. The CDR3 sequence is CASRLTGTSGNNEQFF. The CDR3 DNA is TGTGCCAGCAGGCTAACCGGGACTAGCGGTAACAATGAGCAGTTCTTC.

This chain uses TRBV18 with TRBJ1-5; TRBD1 aligns across 7 bases. Germline V gene data show CDR1 as KGHSH and CDR2 as LQKENI. With 3 bases clipped from V and 8 bases from J, the junction kept 16 bases outside the gene matches. The CDR3 consists of 17 residues. The CDR3 DNA sequence: TGTGCCAGCTCACCCGATCCACGACAGGGAGCTAGGGAGCCCCAGCATTTT. Translated: CASSPDPRQGAREPQHF.

This clone was recorded once. The CDR3 nucleotides read TGTGCCAGCAGTGACCAGGGAGGGCGGGCCCGTCCACTAGCCAAAAACATTCAGTACTTC. This translates into CASSDQGGRARPLAKNIQYF. The V gene is TRBV6-1, the J gene TRBJ2-4, with 7 bases that match TRBD2. CDR3 size: 20 residues. CDR1 and CDR2 (germline): MNHNS, SASEGT. V was pared by 3 bases and J by 0 bases, with 17 bases of the junction left unmatched.

The chain joins TRBV6-6 to TRBJ2-5; D is perhaps TRBD2 (5 bases). V was pared by 2 bases and J by 3 bases, with 7 bases between. Looked up from germline, CDR1 is MNHNY and CDR2 is SVGAGI (reference sequence). CDR3 length: 13 amino acids. The CDR3: CASSYTGKETQYF. The CDR3 bases are TGTGCCAGCAGTTACACCGGGAAAGAGACCCAGTACTTC.

This clone was picked up one time. The V and J genes are TRBV2 and TRBJ2-7; 9 bases agree with TRBD1. CDR1 and CDR2 (germline): SNHLY, FYNNEI. CDR3 length: 15 residues. V gave up 4 bases and J gave up 4 bases; unmatched junction bases: 8. In DNA, the CDR3 is TGTGCCAGCAGTGCGGAACAGGGGGCTGCGTACGAGCAGTACTTC. Its translation: CASSAEQGAAYEQYF. Variable domain in full (rest from reference TRBV2 and TRBJ2-7): EPEVTQTPSHQVTQMGQEVILRCVPISNHLYFYWYRQILGQKVEFLVSFYNNEISEKSEIFDDQFSVERPDGSNFTLKIRSTKLEDSAMYFCASSAEQGAAYEQYFGPGTRLTVT.

The chain uses TRBV19 and TRBJ2-7; tentatively, D is TRBD1 (7 bases). V dropped 6 bases and J dropped 6 bases, with 21 bases sitting between them. This CDR3 has 15 amino acids. Germline CDR1 and CDR2: LNHDA and SQIVND (reference sequence). CDR3 amino acids: CASSSQGGTISEQYF. The CDR3 DNA reads as TGTGCCAGTAGCTCTCAGGGGGGAACGATTTCCGAGCAGTACTTC.

The V call is TRBV6-5, the J call TRBJ1-1; D is unresolved. V dropped 5 bases and J dropped 2 bases, with 6 bases sitting between them. Per the germline V gene, CDR1 is MNHEY and CDR2 is SVGAGI. The CDR3 loop spans 12 amino acids. In DNA form, the CDR3 reads TGTGCCAGCAGTAAGAGAAACACTGAAGCTTTCTTT. Its protein product is CASSKRNTEAFF.